These 11 T cell receptor beta chains originate from one sample sequenced in a study of blood T cell repertoires in COVID-19. Data came from immunoSEQ multiplex PCR; TCRdb stores just in-frame clones and leaves some out. Among some 130,000 clones listed, around 80% were seen once. The sample comprised peripheral blood. These receptors were collected from a man between 65 and 85 years old with acute or convalescent COVID-19.

The V gene is TRBV12-5, the J gene TRBJ2-5; a possible D gene is TRBD1 (5 bases). The CDR3 is 14 residues long. Trimming shortened V by 1 base and J by 1 base, and 7 bases separated the two germline ends. Germline CDR1 and CDR2: LGHNT and FRNRAP. As DNA, the CDR3 is TGTGCTAGTGGTTTGGGACAGCTCCAAGAGACCCAGTACTTC. Translation: CASGLGQLQETQYF.

The CDR3 sequence: CASSLDGSYEQYF. The CDR3 DNA is TGTGCCAGCAGTTTAGACGGTTCCTACGAGCAGTACTTC. This rearrangement joins TRBV12-3 or TRBV12-4 to TRBJ2-7; D is unresolved. CDR3 length equals 13 residues. V lost 1 base, J lost 1 base, and 5 bases lay in between.

The chain links TRBV6-6 to TRBJ2-7, with D possibly matching TRBD1 (6 bases). Germline V gene data show CDR1 as MNHNY and CDR2 as SVGAGI (reference sequence). The CDR3 runs to 14 residues. The ends were cut back, 7 bases at V and 2 bases at J, with 15 bases in the middle. CDR3 DNA: TGTGCCAGCACCCCGGTGGGGGCGGCCTACGAGCAGTACTTC. Translated, it gives CASTPVGAAYEQYF.

The chain combines TRBV7-3 with TRBJ2-3; D gene ambiguous. This CDR3 has 15 amino acids. V lost 2 bases to trimming and J lost 2 bases, with 11 bases between them. CDR1 and CDR2 from the germline V gene are SGHTA and FQGTGA. The CDR3 DNA sequence: TGTGCCAGCAGCTTATCGGGTGGGTTCACAGATACGCAGTATTTT. Its translation: CASSLSGGFTDTQYF.

The CDR3 DNA reads as TGCGCCAGCAAGAGGGAGGACCTATGGAACACTGAAGCTTTCTTT. It yields the protein CASKREDLWNTEAFF. The rearrangement links TRBV5-1 to TRBJ1-1; D remains unclear. Trimming took off 6 bases at V and 1 base at J, with 16 bases between the two ends. CDR1 is SGHRS, CDR2 YFSETQ, per germline. The CDR3 length is 15 residues.

The gene calls are TRBV5-1 and TRBJ2-3, with TRBD2 matching over 8 bases. The CDR3 sequence is 16 residues long. Germline lookup yields CDR1 SGHRS and CDR2 YFSETQ. After removal of 5 bases from V and 0 bases from J, the junction contained 8 bases not matched to a gene. The CDR3 DNA is TGCGCCAGCAGGGATGGGGCTAGCGGGAGCACAGATACGCAGTATTTT. Its translation is CASRDGASGSTDTQYF.

This chain uses TRBV3-1 (or the pseudogene TRBV3-2) with TRBJ1-2; D is unclear. Per germline, CDR1 LGHDT and CDR2 YNNKEL (reference sequence). The CDR3 runs to 13 residues. V dropped 0 bases and J dropped 4 bases, with 6 bases sitting between them. CDR3 bases: TGTGCCAGCAGCCAAGATTGGGCCTATGGCTACACCTTC. It encodes CASSQDWAYGYTF.

The chain is built from TRBV5-1 and TRBJ1-2, with 9 bases aligning to TRBD1. Looked up from germline, CDR1 is SGHRS and CDR2 is YFSETQ. With 4 bases clipped from V and 2 bases from J, the junction kept 6 bases outside the gene matches. The CDR3 has 15 residues. CDR3 loop: CASSPGDRENYGYTF. In DNA form, the CDR3 reads TGCGCCAGCAGCCCGGGGGACAGGGAGAACTATGGCTACACCTTC.

This sequence joins TRBV2 and TRBJ2-7; TRBD1 aligns across 8 bases. This CDR3 is built from 13 residues. The V gene's germline CDR1 is SNHLY and CDR2 FYNNEI. The trim removed 8 bases at V and 3 bases at J, leaving 6 bases unmatched. The chain's CDR3 is CASGQGQIYEQYF. CDR3 nucleotide sequence: TGTGCCAGCGGACAGGGACAGATCTACGAGCAGTACTTC.

The V gene is TRBV12-3 or TRBV12-4, the J gene TRBJ1-2; 11 bases are a match to TRBD1. V dropped 5 bases and J dropped 7; count of bases not matched to a gene: 3. The CDR3 covers 13 residues. The CDR3 region is CASSAGTGGGYTF. CDR3 nucleotide sequence: TGTGCCAGCAGTGCAGGGACAGGGGGTGGCTACACCTTC.

Within the sample, this clone is medium-sized. This chain links TRBV2 with TRBJ1-2; 9 bases match TRBD1. Germline CDR1 SNHLY, CDR2 FYNNEI. V gave up 3 bases and J gave up 8 bases; unmatched junction bases: 7. The CDR3 sequence is 14 residues long. CDR3 nucleotide sequence: TGTGCCAGCAGTGAGGGACGGGACAGGGCCGGCTACACCTTC. Translated, it gives CASSEGRDRAGYTF.